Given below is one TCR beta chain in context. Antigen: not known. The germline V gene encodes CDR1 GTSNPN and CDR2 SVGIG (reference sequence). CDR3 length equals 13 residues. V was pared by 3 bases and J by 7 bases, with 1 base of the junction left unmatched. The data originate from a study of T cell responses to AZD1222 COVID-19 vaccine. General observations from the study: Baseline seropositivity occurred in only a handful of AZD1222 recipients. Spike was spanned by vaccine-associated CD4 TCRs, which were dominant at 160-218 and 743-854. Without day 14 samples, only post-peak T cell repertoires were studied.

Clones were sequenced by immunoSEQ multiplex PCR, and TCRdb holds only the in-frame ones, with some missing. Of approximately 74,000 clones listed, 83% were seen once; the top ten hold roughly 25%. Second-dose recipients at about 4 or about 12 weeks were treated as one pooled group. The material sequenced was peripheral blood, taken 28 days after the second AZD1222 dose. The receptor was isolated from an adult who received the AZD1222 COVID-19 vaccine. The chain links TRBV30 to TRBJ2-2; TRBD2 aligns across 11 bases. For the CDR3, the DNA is TGTGCCTGGAGGACTAGCGGGATCGGGGAGCTGTTTTTT. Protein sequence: CAWRTSGIGELFF.